Given below is one TCR beta chain in context. Its specific antigen is unknown. Base qualities are not recorded, but no much larger clone differs from it by a single base. The cohort consisted of hundreds of healthy bone marrow donors. At the time of sampling, all cohort members were nominally healthy, though unrecorded immune exposures were likely present. The donor tested CMV seronegative, placing the donor among the 350 or so seronegative members of the cohort. A peripheral blood sample was provided by each donor, and peripheral blood mononuclear cells were used for TCR beta sequencing. The Qiagen DNeasy Blood Extraction Kit was used to extract genomic DNA from the blood cell samples. The data originate from a study of cytomegalovirus exposure and HLA in healthy donors (dated by TCRdb to between 2016 and 2019). Looking at the study overall: An earlier analysis of several hundred of the donors reported approximately 290 Gb of sequence data and more than 90 million unique TCR beta sequences from some 180 million T cells. An early release covering 550 to 650 HLA-typed donors comprised 250 to 350 gigabases of sequencing data and 85 million or so unique TCR sequences. Of the 300 to 500 genotyped donors, 70% to 90% were placed in the genetic ancestry cluster associated with self-reported Caucasian donors. The aim of the study was to test whether cataloging public T cell receptors could identify signatures of past pathogen exposure. The study used immunosequencing to profile the T cell repertoires of approximately 630 subjects and linked those repertoires to cytomegalovirus serostatus. Along with the approximately 650-subject first cohort, a separate validation cohort of about 110 different subjects was used. High-throughput TCR immunosequencing, statistical association of individual TCRs with disease status, and machine learning were combined to predict cytomegalovirus infection status. A later analysis re-analyzed previously published TCR beta repertoires from 650 to 800 donors and added high-resolution HLA genotyping to study TCR occurrence patterns. Rather than using new phenotypic data, the later analysis identified candidate immune exposures from TCR beta sequences and from how often those sequences occurred across donors. An earlier analysis of several hundred of the donors used high-throughput TCR beta sequencing to judge whether each TCR beta V gene segment behaved as functional or pseudogenic. Alongside the repertoire data, information on donor age, sex, ethnicity and CMV serostatus was compiled. A later genetic analysis used genome-wide SNP genotypes for about 65% of the 666 donors, treating that subset as a discovery cohort. All discovery cohort repertoires had been generated on a single sequencing platform. Class I and class II HLA loci were covered by the typing at four-digit resolution. Typing coverage varied by locus: roughly 629-630 donors for A, B, C, DRB1 and DQB1; approximately 520 for DQA1; about 590 for DPA1; roughly 450 for DPB1. A handful of DR-DQ haplotypes were treated as single units for association and clustering because of strong linkage in the cohort. On average, approximately 250,000 unique TCR beta nucleotide sequences were sequenced per donor among several hundred genotyped donors of the cohort, with roughly 18% of those sequences being non-productive. Points the paper makes about the study in general: The sequencing pipeline was judged likely to have produced a cluster of highly shared sequence variants as a technical artifact. Across donors, most TCR sequences were observed very rarely, whereas some public TCRs were present in many individuals. A further reported finding was that TCR beta sequences accurately predicted the HLA-A and HLA-B alleles for most subjects in the first cohort. Strong co-occurrence of HLA alleles, especially DR and DQ, made assigning TCR associations to individual alleles difficult. In vitro tests confirmed that a few of the cytomegalovirus-associated TCR beta chains recognize cytomegalovirus antigens. Most CMV-associated TCR beta chains appeared to be HLA-restricted in a later analysis, and the HLA associations seemed to be driven largely by CMV exposure. Broadly in line with IMGT annotations, most TCR beta V segments showed up in productive rearrangements about 87% or about 30% of the time in an earlier analysis of several hundred of the donors. Presence/absence analyses assumed roughly uniform sequencing depth across donors, an assumption that may not hold. A later genetic analysis associated a missense DCLRE1C variant with V-gene and J-gene trimming of TCR beta chains, and an independent cohort replicated the association. A total of fewer than 200 TCR beta chains were listed by the study as associated with cytomegalovirus. A later analysis associated 15,000 to 20,000 TCR beta sequences with specific HLA alleles at a false discovery rate of 0.05. In a later analysis, HLA-associated TCR beta chains were found to be more clonally expanded and to have lower generation probabilities than equally common non-associated chains. According to a later analysis, TCR association rates differed among HLA loci, with DRB1 alleles showing the most associated TCRs and HLA-C alleles showing the fewest. The classifier was reported to diagnose cytomegalovirus status with high specificity and sensitivity in both the original and validation cohorts. In this cohort, only TCR beta chains were sequenced, and detectable features were limited by the absence of alpha or paired-chain data. The earlier analysis of about 600 of the donors excluded 15 to 20 rarely observed V segments, including chromosome 9 orphons, because counts were too low. The authors suggested that the approach could potentially be generalized to other disease states and immunological phenotypes. Because some donors lacked HLA typing at each locus, the association tests relied only on the typed subset. Because the 87-base-pair reads could not distinguish some IMGT-functional V segments, including TRBV6-2 and TRBV6-3, those segments were excluded. In a later genetic analysis, fewer N-insertions in productive TCRs were reported among donors in an Asian-associated ancestry cluster than the approximately 630-donor mean. Correlated functional status among segregating V segments might be attributable to linkage disequilibrium, but an unknown experimental factor could not be ruled out. Immune exposure information for the cohort was limited to CMV serostatus. A later analysis reported that several top co-occurrence clusters appeared linked to parvovirus B19, influenza, CMV and Epstein-Barr virus.

Relative to germline, V is 2 bases shorter and J is 3 bases shorter, with 8 bases between their ends. The germline V gene supplies CDR1 SGHVS and CDR2 FQNEAQ. Including the terminal cysteine and phenylalanine, the CDR3 comprises 15 residues. Left in the record is the CDR3 DNA by itself, 45 bases read in frame from the first base. Receptor amplification or capture employed the immunoSEQ multiplex PCR assay. For the multiplex PCR, a mixture combining 60 forward primers for TCR Vbeta segments and 13 reverse primers for TCR Jbeta segments was used. A multiplex PCR assay on genomic DNA amplified the CDR3 region of rearranged TCR beta genes. The Illumina HiSeq System was used to sequence the amplified TCR beta libraries as 87-base-pair reads. The authors' pipeline ran thus. A later analysis counted approximately 74 million unique TCR beta chains across the 650 to 800 repertoires, and 9 million to 14 million of these chains were shared by at least two donors. Raw reads were error-corrected and collapsed into unique sequences by a nearest-neighbor algorithm in which closely related sequences were merged to remove PCR and sequencing errors. V, D and J gene segments were assigned by aligning CDR3 sequences to IMGT reference sequences. For a sequence to be retained, a match of at least six nucleotides was required to both a V gene segment and a J gene segment. A rearrangement counted as productive if the CDR3 had no stop codons and remained in frame with V and J, and every other rearrangement counted as non-productive. Following IMGT convention, CDR3 was defined as the stretch from the second conserved V-encoded cysteine up to the conserved J-encoded phenylalanine. The earlier analysis of 587 of the donors excluded any sequence lacking an unambiguous match to a single V gene segment. An earlier analysis of just under 600 of the donors called V segments functional above 56.7% productive rearrangements and segregating when the between-donor standard deviation exceeded 5%. A statistical classification framework was built to diagnose cytomegalovirus status from the catalog of TCR beta chain sequences. A later analysis assigned V and J genes by comparing TCR nucleotide sequences with IMGT/GENE-DB human TR gene sequences. In a later analysis, CDR3 sequences and most-parsimonious VDJ recombination scenarios were assigned using the TCRdist pipeline. A later analysis defined each TCR beta chain by its CDR3 amino acid sequence plus V-gene family, and excluded reads lacking a unique V-gene family. A later analysis removed 600 or so highly shared, low-generation-probability nucleotide sequences to deal with suspected cross-contamination and a sequencing artifact. A later analysis calculated a clonal expansion index for each public chain from normalized within-repertoire ranks of inferred template counts. Generation probabilities in a later analysis came from a VDJ recombination model fitted to out-of-frame rearrangements, and those results were checked against IGoR. In a later analysis, TCR-TCR, TCR-HLA and TCR-CMV co-occurrence was scored with hypergeometric tests, and a repertoire-size bias correction was applied to TCR pairs. A later analysis estimated false discovery rates by permuting HLA or CMV assignments 20 times. In a later analysis, co-occurring TCRs were grouped with DBSCAN, and TCRdist sequence similarity was added when clustering was performed within HLA-allele-positive subsets. Co-occurrence clustering excluded repertoires with fewer than 30,000 or more than 120,000 public chains, plus five with anomalous nucleotide sharing. This is the immuneACCESS table as TCRdb keeps it, with only in-frame sequences that have V and J called. A part of the clones is gone; compared with another copy, unresolved V genes explain less than half, and the rest is unexplained. Clone size and the V and J calls come from that table; the DNA yielded D and trimming. In this sample the table shows under 200,000 clones, 65% to 90% of which occur a single time. Approximately 0.31% of the sample is taken by the ten largest.

The chain employs TRBV7-8 and TRBJ1-6; the best D guess is TRBD1, with 5 bases matching. The source of this sequence is a woman aged 25-40 years in good health and CMV-seronegative. Sequences were obtained from PBMCs. The CDR3 region has the sequence CASSLPTVYNSPLHF. At the DNA level, the sequence is TGTGCCAGCAGCTTACCGACAGTCTATAATTCACCCCTCCACTTT. The full variable domain, with segments outside the CDR3 supplied by the reference TRBV7-8 and TRBJ1-6 proteins, appears as GAGVSQSPRYKVAKRGQDVALRCDPISGHVSLFWYQQALGQGPEFLTYFQNEAQLDKSGLPSDRFFAERPEGSVSTLKIQRTQQEDSAVYLCASSLPTVYNSPLHFGNGTRLTVT.